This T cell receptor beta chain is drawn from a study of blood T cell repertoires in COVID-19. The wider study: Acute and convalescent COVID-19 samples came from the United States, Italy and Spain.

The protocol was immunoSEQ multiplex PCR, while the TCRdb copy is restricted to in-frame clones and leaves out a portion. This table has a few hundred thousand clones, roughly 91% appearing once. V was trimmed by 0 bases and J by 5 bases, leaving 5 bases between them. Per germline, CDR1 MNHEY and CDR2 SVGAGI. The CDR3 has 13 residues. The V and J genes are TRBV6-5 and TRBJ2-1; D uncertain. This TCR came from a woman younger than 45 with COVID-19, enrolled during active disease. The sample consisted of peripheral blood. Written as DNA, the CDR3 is TGTGCCAGCAGTTACTCTCGAGACAATGAGCAGTTCTTC. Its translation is CASSYSRDNEQFF.